This T cell receptor (beta chain) was retrieved from a study of blood T cells in healthy people across ages. Overall study results and limits: Researchers deemed the diversity estimates from one million T cells underestimates.

This clonotype was detected only a few times. Its specificity is unknown. Germline values: CDR1 MNHEY, CDR2 SVGEGT. The ends lost 10 bases at V and 3 bases at J; junction bases unmatched: 11. The CDR3 sequence is 14 residues long. The authors ran a second PCR of about 7 to 12 cycles using a sample-barcoded 5' primer and a J-beta primer mix. One entry per CDR3 protein, called by TCRdb with MiXCR from the 5' RACE reads. The table records about 1.8 million distinct CDR3 sequences, about 49% of them present only once. Sequences were obtained from blood. This rearrangement joins TRBV6-2 or TRBV6-3 to TRBJ2-7; 8 nucleotides agree with TRBD1. This receptor was identified in a woman in her 40s in good health. CDR3 protein: CATRGQGRGYEQYF. CDR3 sequence (DNA): TGTGCCACGAGAGGACAGGGTAGGGGCTACGAGCAGTACTTC.